A single sample gave rise to the 20 T cell receptor beta chains below, sequenced in a study of T cell responses to AZD1222 COVID-19 vaccine. Only in-frame clones appear in the TCRdb table, and some are missing; sequencing was by immunoSEQ multiplex PCR. The sample holds roughly 100,000 clones, around 83% seen once. Sequenced here: peripheral blood, sampled on day 0 of AZD1222 vaccination. These receptors all come from an adult in good health.

The rearrangement links TRBV6-5 to TRBJ2-1; 14 nucleotides align to TRBD2. The germline V gene encodes CDR1 MNHEY and CDR2 SVGAGI. Trimming at V came to 7 bases and at J to 14 bases, leaving 10 bases not matched to a gene. The CDR3 totals 14 residues. This CDR3 is CASTRGTSGSTEFF. As DNA, the CDR3 is TGTGCCAGCACAAGGGGGACTAGCGGGAGTACGGAGTTCTTC.

This chain links TRBV28 with TRBJ1-2; no clear D gene. Trimming removed 5 bases from V and 8 bases from J, with 24 bases in between. Germline V lookup: CDR1 MDHEN, CDR2 SYDVKM. The CDR3 is made up of 16 amino acids. In DNA, the CDR3 is TGTGCCAGCAGTACGACTGAAATCGGACTCCCTCGAGGCTACACCTTC. Translating gives CASSTTEIGLPRGYTF.

V gene TRBV7-3 combines with J gene TRBJ1-1; no reliable D call. Germline V gene sequence: CDR1 SGHTA, CDR2 FQGTGA. CDR3 length: 15 residues. V was pared by 5 bases and J by 5 bases, with 18 bases between. CDR3 bases: TGTGCCAGCAGCCCGGTCGGATGGGGAGATACTGAAGCTTTCTTT. This codes for CASSPVGWGDTEAFF. The entire variable domain, with the rest obtained from reference TRBV7-3 and TRBJ1-1, is as follows: GAGVSQTPSNKVTEKGKYVELRCDPISGHTALYWYRQSLGQGPEFLIYFQGTGAADDSGLPNDRFFAVRPEGSVSTLKIQRTERGDSAVYLCASSPVGWGDTEAFFGQGTRLTVV.

The chain couples TRBV15 to TRBJ1-5, with D unclear. The CDR3 consists of 16 residues. V dropped 2 bases and J dropped 0 bases, with 11 bases sitting between them. Germline V CDR1 and CDR2: LNHNV, YYDKDF (reference sequence). CDR3 sequence: CATSRSSLGSNQPQHF. CDR3 sequence (DNA): TGTGCCACCAGCAGATCCTCGTTGGGTAGCAATCAGCCCCAGCATTTT.

This clone came up once. V and J are TRBV18 and TRBJ1-4; 7 bases match TRBD1. CDR3 length: 18 residues. The V gene end was trimmed by 0 bases and the J gene end by 0 bases; junction bases not matched to a gene: 7. In germline, CDR1 is KGHSH, CDR2 LQKENI. The CDR3 DNA sequence: TGTGCCAGCTCACCACCGATGGGACAGAAAGCAACTAATGAAAAACTGTTTTTT. Its protein product is CASSPPMGQKATNEKLFF.

The chain employs TRBV15 and TRBJ1-3; 10 bases map to TRBD1. V lost 3 bases and J lost 4; bases outside the gene matches: 6. Germline V gene data show CDR1 as LNHNV and CDR2 as YYDKDF (reference sequence). The length of the CDR3 is 16 residues. CDR3 residues: CATSRDRGFPGNTIYF. The CDR3 DNA follows: TGTGCCACCAGCAGGGACAGGGGGTTTCCCGGAAACACCATATATTTT.

The DNA of the CDR3 is TGTGCCAGCAGTTCTACAGGGGCAGGGAACTATGGCTACACCTTC. This translates into CASSSTGAGNYGYTF. J is TRBJ1-2 and V is TRBV28; 7 positions match TRBD1. V shed 4 bases and J 2 bases; nucleotides not matched to a gene: 7. The V gene's germline CDR1 is MDHEN and CDR2 SYDVKM. The CDR3 contains 15 residues.

This CDR3 is CASSEGGILVSEQYF. CDR3 coding DNA: TGTGCCAGCAGTGAAGGCGGTATTCTGGTTTCCGAGCAGTACTTC. The V and J genes are TRBV2 and TRBJ2-7; D not resolved. The V and J ends lost 1 base and 6 bases respectively, with 16 bases between them. The CDR3 is 15 residues long. Germline CDR1 SNHLY, CDR2 FYNNEI. Together with reference TRBV2 and TRBJ2-7, the CDR3 gives the full variable domain: EPEVTQTPSHQVTQMGQEVILRCVPISNHLYFYWYRQILGQKVEFLVSFYNNEISEKSEIFDDQFSVERPDGSNFTLKIRSTKLEDSAMYFCASSEGGILVSEQYFGPGTRLTVT.

The chain joins TRBV19 to TRBJ1-4; TRBD1 matches 7 bases. Germline CDR1 and CDR2: LNHDA and SQIVND (reference sequence). The CDR3 covers 14 residues. V lost 5 bases and J lost 8; bases outside the gene matches: 8. The CDR3 DNA sequence: TGTGCCAGTAGTCCGACAGGGTTGGAGGAAAAACTGTTTTTT. It specifies CASSPTGLEEKLFF.

This clone has only a few counts. The genes are TRBV7-9 and TRBJ2-1; either TRBD1 or TRBD2 may supply D (5 bases each). Trimming cost V 1 base and J 5 bases, with 15 bases left between them. In germline, CDR1 is SEHNR, CDR2 FQNEAQ (reference sequence). The CDR3 contains 16 residues. DNA of the CDR3: TGTGCCAGCAGCTTAGGGGCGAGGGACGGAAACAATGAGCAGTTCTTC. Protein product: CASSLGARDGNNEQFF.

This chain joins TRBV9 and TRBJ2-3; D is unresolved. Germline lookup yields CDR1 SGDLS and CDR2 YYNGEE. The CDR3 runs to 13 residues. Trimming cost V 3 bases and J 4 bases, with 9 bases left between them. In DNA, the CDR3 is TGTGCCAGCAGCGGAGAGTCGGCAGATACGCAGTATTTT. Its translation is CASSGESADTQYF.

This clone was counted a few times. The J gene is TRBJ1-2, the V gene TRBV30; TRBD1 is a possible D gene (5 bases). Per the germline V gene, CDR1 is GTSNPN and CDR2 is SVGIG (reference sequence). Trimming removed 5 bases at V and 4 bases at J, with 23 bases between. This CDR3 contains 16 residues. The CDR3 is CAWWGRVGPDRYGYTF. In nucleotides, the CDR3 is TGTGCCTGGTGGGGACGAGTGGGCCCGGACCGCTATGGCTACACCTTC.

The chain combines TRBV6-9 with TRBJ1-1; TRBD1 is a possible D gene (5 bases). Germline V gene data show CDR1 as MNHGY and CDR2 as SVAAGI. V was shortened by 5 bases and J by 4 bases, with 23 bases between the two germline ends. CDR3 length: 17 residues. This chain's CDR3 is CASSRRDSPLRPTEAFF. The CDR3, as DNA: TGTGCCAGCAGTCGCCGGGACTCTCCCCTCCGCCCCACTGAAGCTTTCTTT.

V gene TRBV6-1 combines with J gene TRBJ1-2; the D is unclear. Per germline, CDR1 MNHNS and CDR2 SASEGT. V was cut by 6 bases and J by 2 bases, with 10 bases left in between. The CDR3 is 13 residues long. CDR3 coding DNA: TGTGCCAGCAGCAAGACCGAGAACTATGGCTACACCTTC. It is translated as CASSKTENYGYTF.

In this sample, this clone turned up once. The chain joins TRBV27 to TRBJ1-2; a weak D match, TRBD1 (6 bases). Per the germline V gene, CDR1 is MNHEY and CDR2 is SMNVEV (reference sequence). V was shortened by 6 bases and J by 7 bases, with 21 bases between the two germline ends. This CDR3 region has 15 residues. The CDR3 spells CASSPWGQGKAGYTF. In DNA form, the CDR3 reads TGTGCCAGCAGCCCGTGGGGCCAGGGGAAAGCTGGCTACACCTTC.

The V call is TRBV5-5, the J call TRBJ1-5; the D is unclear. Looked up from germline, CDR1 is SGHKS and CDR2 is YYEKEE (reference sequence). The ends were cut back, 0 bases at V and 4 bases at J, with 8 bases in the middle. The CDR3 consists of 14 residues. CDR3 loop: CASSLVAANQPQHF. In DNA form, the CDR3 reads TGTGCCAGCAGCTTGGTAGCGGCTAATCAGCCCCAGCATTTT.

The chain links TRBV27 to TRBJ1-1; D not resolved. The V end was cut by 5 bases, the J end by 1 base, with 8 bases between. Germline values: CDR1 MNHEY, CDR2 SMNVEV (reference sequence). The CDR3 extends over 13 amino acids. The CDR3 nucleotides read TGTGCCAGCAGTAAGACAACGAACACTGAAGCTTTCTTT. It specifies CASSKTTNTEAFF.

In this sample, this clone turned up a few times. The J gene is TRBJ1-6, the V gene TRBV7-9, with a tentative D call TRBD1 (6 bases). Germline-derived CDR1 and CDR2 are SEHNR and FQNEAQ (reference sequence). This CDR3 spans 15 amino acids. Trimming removed 5 bases from V and 8 bases from J, with 16 bases in between. The CDR3 DNA reads as TGTGCCAGCAGCGAATACAGGGACGGGGATTCACCCCTCCACTTT. Protein: CASSEYRDGDSPLHF.

The chain carries TRBV6-5 and TRBJ2-7, with no clear D. In germline, CDR1 is MNHEY, CDR2 SVGAGI. V lost 5 bases to trimming and J lost 3 bases, with 11 bases between them. The CDR3 totals 13 residues. The CDR3 sequence: CASSRTGSYEQYF. The CDR3 coding sequence is TGTGCCAGCAGTAGGACGGGTAGCTACGAGCAGTACTTC.

The chain combines TRBV5-8 with TRBJ1-5, with 8 bases identical to TRBD1. Germline CDR1 reads SGHTS; CDR2 reads YDEGEE. J lost 1 base, V lost 6 bases, and 6 bases had no gene match. The CDR3 totals 15 residues. CDR3 coding DNA: TGTGCCAGCAACGGGGACAGGCGGAGCAATCAGCCCCAGCATTTT. This translates into CASNGDRRSNQPQHF.